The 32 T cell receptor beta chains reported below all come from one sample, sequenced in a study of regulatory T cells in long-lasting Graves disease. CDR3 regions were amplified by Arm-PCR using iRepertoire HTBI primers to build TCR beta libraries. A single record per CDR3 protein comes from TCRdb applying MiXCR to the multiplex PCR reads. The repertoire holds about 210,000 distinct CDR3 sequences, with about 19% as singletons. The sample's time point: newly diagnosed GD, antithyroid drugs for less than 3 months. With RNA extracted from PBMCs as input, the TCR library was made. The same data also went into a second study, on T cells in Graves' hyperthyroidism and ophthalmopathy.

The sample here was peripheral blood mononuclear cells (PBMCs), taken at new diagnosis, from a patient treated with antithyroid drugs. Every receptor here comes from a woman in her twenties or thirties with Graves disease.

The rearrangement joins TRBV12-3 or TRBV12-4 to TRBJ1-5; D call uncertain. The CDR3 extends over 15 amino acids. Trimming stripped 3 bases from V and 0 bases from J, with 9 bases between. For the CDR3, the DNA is TGTGCCAGCAGTTTCGGCAGACATAGCAATCAGCCCCAGCATTTT. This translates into CASSFGRHSNQPQHF.

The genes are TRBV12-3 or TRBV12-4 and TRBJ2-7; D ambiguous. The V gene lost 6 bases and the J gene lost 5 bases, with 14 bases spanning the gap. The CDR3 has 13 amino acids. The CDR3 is CASRRTQYNEQYF. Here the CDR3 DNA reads TGTGCCAGCAGGAGAACGCAGTACAACGAGCAGTACTTC.

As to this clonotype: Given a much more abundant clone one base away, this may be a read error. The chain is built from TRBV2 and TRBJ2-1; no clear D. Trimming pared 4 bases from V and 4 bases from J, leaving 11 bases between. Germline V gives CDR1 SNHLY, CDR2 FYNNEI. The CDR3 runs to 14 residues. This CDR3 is CASSGTPAYNEQFF. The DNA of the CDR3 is TGTGCCAGCAGTGGGACCCCGGCGTACAATGAGCAGTTCTTC.

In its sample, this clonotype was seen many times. CDR3 DNA sequence: TGTGCCAGCAGGCTAACTAGCGGGAGCTCCTACGAGCAGTACTTC. Its translation is CASRLTSGSSYEQYF. This chain uses TRBV28 with TRBJ2-7, with 11 nucleotides matching TRBD2. Looked up from germline, CDR1 is MDHEN and CDR2 is SYDVKM. The CDR3 length is 15 residues. With V trimmed by 6 bases and J by 0 bases, 4 bases remained unmatched.

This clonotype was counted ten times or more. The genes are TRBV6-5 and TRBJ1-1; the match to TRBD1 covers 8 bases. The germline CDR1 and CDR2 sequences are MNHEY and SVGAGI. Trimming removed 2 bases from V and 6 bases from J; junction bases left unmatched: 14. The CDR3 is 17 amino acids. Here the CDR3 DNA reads TGTGCCAGCAGTTACAATCTGGACAGGGTATTGAGGGCTGAAGCTTTCTTT. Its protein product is CASSYNLDRVLRAEAFF.

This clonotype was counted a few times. The CDR3 reads CASSPLGQGADYGYTF. CDR3 in DNA: TGTGCCAGCAGCCCCCTAGGACAGGGGGCCGACTATGGCTACACCTTC. The chain employs TRBV28 and TRBJ1-2; 11 bases are shared with TRBD1. From germline, CDR1 is MDHEN and CDR2 SYDVKM. CDR3 length equals 16 residues. V lost 6 bases to trimming and J lost 3 bases; unmatched junction nucleotides: 9.

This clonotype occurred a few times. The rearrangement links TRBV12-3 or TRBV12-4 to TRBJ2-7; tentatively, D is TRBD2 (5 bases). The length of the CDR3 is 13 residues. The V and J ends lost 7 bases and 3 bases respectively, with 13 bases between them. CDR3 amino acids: CASTWRHNYEQYF. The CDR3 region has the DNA TGTGCCAGCACCTGGAGGCATAACTACGAGCAGTACTTC.

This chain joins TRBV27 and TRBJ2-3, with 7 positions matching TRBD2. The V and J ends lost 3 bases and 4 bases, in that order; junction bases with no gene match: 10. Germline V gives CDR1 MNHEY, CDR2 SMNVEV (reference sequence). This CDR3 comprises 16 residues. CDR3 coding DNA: TGTGCCAGCAGTTTGTGGGGCGGGAGTGTCGCAGATACGCAGTATTTT. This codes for CASSLWGGSVADTQYF.

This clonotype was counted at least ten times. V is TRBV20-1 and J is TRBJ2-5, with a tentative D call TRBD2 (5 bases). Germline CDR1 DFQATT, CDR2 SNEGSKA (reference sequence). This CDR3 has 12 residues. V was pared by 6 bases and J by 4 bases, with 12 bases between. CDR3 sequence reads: CSAHGVGETQYF. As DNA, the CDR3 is TGCAGTGCGCACGGGGTTGGAGAGACCCAGTACTTC.

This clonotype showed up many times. The CDR3 region is CASSHGFDEKLFF. For the CDR3, the DNA is TGTGCCAGCAGCCACGGGTTTGATGAAAAACTGTTTTTT. The chain links TRBV3-1 to TRBJ1-4, with D hard to call. Looked up from germline, CDR1 is LGHDT and CDR2 is YNNKEL (reference sequence). The CDR3 contains 13 residues. The ends were cut back, 3 bases at V and 6 bases at J, with 8 bases in the middle.

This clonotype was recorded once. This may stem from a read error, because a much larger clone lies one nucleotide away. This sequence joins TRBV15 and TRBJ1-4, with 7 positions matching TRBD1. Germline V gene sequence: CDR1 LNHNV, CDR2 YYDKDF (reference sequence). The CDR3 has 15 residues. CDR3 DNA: TGTGCCACCAGCGGAGATAACAGGGGAGCTGAAAAACTGTTTTTT. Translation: CATSGDNRGAEKLFF.

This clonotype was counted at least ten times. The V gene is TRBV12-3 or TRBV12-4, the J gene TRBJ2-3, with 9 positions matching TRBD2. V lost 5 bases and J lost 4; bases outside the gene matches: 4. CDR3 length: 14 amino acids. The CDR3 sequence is CASSGGLAADTQYF. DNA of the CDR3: TGTGCCAGCAGTGGGGGACTAGCCGCAGATACGCAGTATTTT.

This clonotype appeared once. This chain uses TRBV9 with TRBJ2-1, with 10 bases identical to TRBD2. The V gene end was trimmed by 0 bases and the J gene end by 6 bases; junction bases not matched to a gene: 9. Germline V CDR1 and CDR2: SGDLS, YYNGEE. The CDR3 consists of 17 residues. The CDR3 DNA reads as TGTGCCAGCAGCGTAGCTAAAGCGGGAGGGCATGTCAATGAGCAGTTCTTC. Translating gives CASSVAKAGGHVNEQFF. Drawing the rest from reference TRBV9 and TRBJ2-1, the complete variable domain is DSGVTQTPKHLITATGQRVTLRCSPRSGDLSVYWYQQSLDQGLQFLIQYYNGEERAKGNILERFSAQQFPDLHSELNLSSLELGDSALYFCASSVAKAGGHVNEQFFGPGTRLTVL.

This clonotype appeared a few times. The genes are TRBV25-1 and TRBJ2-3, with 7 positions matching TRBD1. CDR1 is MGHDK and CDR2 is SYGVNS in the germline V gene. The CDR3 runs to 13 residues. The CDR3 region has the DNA TGTTCATCCGGGACAGATACTACAGATACGCAGTATTTT. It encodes CSSGTDTTDTQYF.

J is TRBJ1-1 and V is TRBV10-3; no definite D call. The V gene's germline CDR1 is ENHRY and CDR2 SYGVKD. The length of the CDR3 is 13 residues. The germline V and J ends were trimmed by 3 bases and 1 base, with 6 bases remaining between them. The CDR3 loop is CAISDAGNTEAFF. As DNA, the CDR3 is TGTGCCATCAGTGATGCAGGGAACACTGAAGCTTTCTTT.

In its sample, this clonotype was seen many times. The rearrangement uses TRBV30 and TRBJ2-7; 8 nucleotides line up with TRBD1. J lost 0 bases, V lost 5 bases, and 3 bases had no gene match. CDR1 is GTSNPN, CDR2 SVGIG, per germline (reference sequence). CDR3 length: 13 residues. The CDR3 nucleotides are TGTGCCTGGGGGGACAGGCCCTCCTACGAGCAGTACTTC. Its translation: CAWGDRPSYEQYF.

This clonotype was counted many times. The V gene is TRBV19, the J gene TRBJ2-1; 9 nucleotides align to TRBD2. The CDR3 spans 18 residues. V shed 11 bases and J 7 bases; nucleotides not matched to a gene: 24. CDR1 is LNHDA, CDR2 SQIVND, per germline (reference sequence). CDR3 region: CASRRRDSGSLSGNEQFF. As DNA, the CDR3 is TGTGCCTCTAGGAGGAGAGATAGCGGGAGCCTATCTGGAAATGAGCAGTTCTTC. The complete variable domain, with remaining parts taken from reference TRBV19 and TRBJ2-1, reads DGGITQSPKYLFRKEGQNVTLSCEQNLNHDAMYWYRQDPGQGLRLIYYSQIVNDFQKGDIAEGYSVSREKKESFPLTVTSAQKNPTAFYLCASRRRDSGSLSGNEQFFGPGTRLTVL.

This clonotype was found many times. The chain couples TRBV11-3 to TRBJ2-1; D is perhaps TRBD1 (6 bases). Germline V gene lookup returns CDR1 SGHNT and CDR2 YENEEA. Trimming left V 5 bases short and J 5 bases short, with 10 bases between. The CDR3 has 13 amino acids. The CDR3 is CASSHRDNNEQFF. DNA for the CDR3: TGTGCCAGCAGCCACCGGGACAACAATGAGCAGTTCTTC.

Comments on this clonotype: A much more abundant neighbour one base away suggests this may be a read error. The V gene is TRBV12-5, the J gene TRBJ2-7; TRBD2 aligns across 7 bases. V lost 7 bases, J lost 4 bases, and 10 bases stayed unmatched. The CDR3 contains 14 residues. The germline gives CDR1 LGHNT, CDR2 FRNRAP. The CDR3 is CASVLGRDCYEQYF. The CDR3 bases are TGTGCTAGTGTCCTGGGGAGGGATTGTTACGAGCAGTACTTC.

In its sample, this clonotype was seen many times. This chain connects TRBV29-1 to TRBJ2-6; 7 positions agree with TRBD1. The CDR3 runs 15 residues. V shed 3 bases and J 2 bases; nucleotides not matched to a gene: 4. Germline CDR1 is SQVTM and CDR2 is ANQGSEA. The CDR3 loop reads CSVDLTGPGANVLTF. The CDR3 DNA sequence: TGCAGCGTTGATCTGACAGGGCCTGGGGCCAACGTCCTGACTTTC. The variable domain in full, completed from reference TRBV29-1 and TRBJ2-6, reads SAVISQKPSRDICQRGTSLTIQCQVDSQVTMMFWYRQQPGQSLTLIATANQGSEATYESGFVIDKFPISRPNLTFSTLTVSNMSPEDSSIYLCSVDLTGPGANVLTFGAGSRLTVL.

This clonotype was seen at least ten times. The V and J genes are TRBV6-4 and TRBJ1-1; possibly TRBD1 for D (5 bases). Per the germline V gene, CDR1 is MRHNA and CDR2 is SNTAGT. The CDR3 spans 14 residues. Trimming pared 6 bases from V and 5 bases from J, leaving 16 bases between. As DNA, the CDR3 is TGTGCCAGCAGCCCTCCCTCGGGGGGAACTGAAGCTTTCTTT. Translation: CASSPPSGGTEAFF.

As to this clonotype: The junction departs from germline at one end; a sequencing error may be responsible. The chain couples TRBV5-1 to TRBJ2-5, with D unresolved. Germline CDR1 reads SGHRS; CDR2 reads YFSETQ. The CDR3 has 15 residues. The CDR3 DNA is TGCGCCAGCAGCCTCGGGTCTTCGTACCAAGAGACCCACTACTTC. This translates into CASSLGSSYQETHYF.

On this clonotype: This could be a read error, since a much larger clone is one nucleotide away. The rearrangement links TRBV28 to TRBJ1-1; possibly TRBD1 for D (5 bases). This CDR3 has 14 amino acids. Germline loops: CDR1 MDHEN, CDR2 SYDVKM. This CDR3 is CTIEVGGWNTEAFF. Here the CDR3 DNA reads TGTACCATCGAGGTCGGGGGGTGGAACACTGAAGCTTTCTTT.

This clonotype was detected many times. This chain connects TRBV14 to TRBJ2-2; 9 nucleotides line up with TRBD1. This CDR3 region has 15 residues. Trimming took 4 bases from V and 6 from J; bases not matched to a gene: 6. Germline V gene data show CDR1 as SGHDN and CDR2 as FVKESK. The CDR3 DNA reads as TGTGCCAGCAGCCCTGGACAGGGGTTCCCCGGGGAGCTGTTTTTT. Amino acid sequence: CASSPGQGFPGELFF.

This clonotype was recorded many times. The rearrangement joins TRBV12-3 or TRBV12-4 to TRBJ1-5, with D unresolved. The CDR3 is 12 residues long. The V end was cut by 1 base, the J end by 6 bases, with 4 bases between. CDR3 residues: CASSLDGQPQHF. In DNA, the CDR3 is TGTGCCAGCAGTTTAGACGGTCAGCCCCAGCATTTT.

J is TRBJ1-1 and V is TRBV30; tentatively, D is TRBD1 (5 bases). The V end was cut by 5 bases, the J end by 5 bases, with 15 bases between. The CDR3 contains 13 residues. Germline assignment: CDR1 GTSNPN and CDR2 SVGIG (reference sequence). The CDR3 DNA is TGTGCCTGGTCACTGGGGGATGAAACTGAAGCTTTCTTT. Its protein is CAWSLGDETEAFF.

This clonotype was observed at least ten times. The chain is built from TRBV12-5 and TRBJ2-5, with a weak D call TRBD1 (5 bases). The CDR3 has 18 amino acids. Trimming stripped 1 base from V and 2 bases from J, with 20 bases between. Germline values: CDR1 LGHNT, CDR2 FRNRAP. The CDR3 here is CASGLGRGAGSRQETQYF. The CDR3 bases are TGTGCTAGTGGTTTGGGGCGTGGGGCAGGGTCCCGACAAGAGACCCAGTACTTC.

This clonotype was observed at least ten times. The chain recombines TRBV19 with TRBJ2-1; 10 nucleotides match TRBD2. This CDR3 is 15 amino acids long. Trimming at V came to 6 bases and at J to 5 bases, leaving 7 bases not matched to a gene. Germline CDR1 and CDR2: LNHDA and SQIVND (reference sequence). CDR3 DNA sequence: TGTGCCAGTAGCCGGACTAGCGGAGCAAACAATGAGCAGTTCTTC. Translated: CASSRTSGANNEQFF.

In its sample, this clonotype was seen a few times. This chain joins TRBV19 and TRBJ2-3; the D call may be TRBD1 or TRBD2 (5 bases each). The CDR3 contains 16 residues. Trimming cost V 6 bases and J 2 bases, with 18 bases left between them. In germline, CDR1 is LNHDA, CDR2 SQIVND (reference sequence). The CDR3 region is CASRAPGTEFTDTQYF. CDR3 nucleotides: TGTGCCAGTAGGGCACCCGGGACCGAATTCACAGATACGCAGTATTTT.

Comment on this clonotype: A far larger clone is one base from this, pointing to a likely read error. The CDR3: CASSRGQGEAFF. Written as DNA, the CDR3 is TGTGCCAGCAGCAGAGGACAGGGTGAAGCTTTCTTT. J is TRBJ1-1 and V is TRBV12-3 or TRBV12-4, with 8 bases matching TRBD1. V was clipped by 6 bases and J by 7 bases; unmatched bases: 4. The CDR3 is 12 residues long.

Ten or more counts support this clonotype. The CDR3 sequence: CASSQDTLSNQPQHF. The CDR3 DNA reads as TGTGCCAGCAGCCAAGACACCCTCAGCAATCAGCCCCAGCATTTT. This sequence joins TRBV3-1 and TRBJ1-5; D remains ambiguous. This CDR3 has 15 amino acids. Germline loops: CDR1 LGHDT, CDR2 YNNKEL (reference sequence). V lost 0 bases, J lost 1 base, and 7 bases lay in between.

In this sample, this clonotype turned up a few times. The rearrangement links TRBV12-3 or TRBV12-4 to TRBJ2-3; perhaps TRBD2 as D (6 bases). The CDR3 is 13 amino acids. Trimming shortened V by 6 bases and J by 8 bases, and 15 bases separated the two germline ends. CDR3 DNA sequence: TGTGCCAGCAGCCGACTAGAATTAGGTACGCAGTATTTT. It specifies CASSRLELGTQYF.